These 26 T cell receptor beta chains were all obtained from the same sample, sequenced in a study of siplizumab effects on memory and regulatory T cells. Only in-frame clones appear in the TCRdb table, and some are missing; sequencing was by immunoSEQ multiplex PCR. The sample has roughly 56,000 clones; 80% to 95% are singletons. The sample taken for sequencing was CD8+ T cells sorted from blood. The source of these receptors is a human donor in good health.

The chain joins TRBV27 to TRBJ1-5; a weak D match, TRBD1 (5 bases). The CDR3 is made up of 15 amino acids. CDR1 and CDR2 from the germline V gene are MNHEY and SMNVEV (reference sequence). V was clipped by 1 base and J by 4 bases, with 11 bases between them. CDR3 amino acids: CASSLYGGRNQPQHF. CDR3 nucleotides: TGTGCCAGCAGTTTATATGGGGGACGTAATCAGCCCCAGCATTTT.

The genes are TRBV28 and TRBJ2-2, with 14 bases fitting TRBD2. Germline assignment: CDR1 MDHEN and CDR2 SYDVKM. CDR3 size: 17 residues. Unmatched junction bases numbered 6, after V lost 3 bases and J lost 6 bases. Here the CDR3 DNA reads TGTGCCAGCAGTTTTTTTGGGACTAGCGGGAGTTCCGGGGAGCTGTTTTTT. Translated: CASSFFGTSGSSGELFF.

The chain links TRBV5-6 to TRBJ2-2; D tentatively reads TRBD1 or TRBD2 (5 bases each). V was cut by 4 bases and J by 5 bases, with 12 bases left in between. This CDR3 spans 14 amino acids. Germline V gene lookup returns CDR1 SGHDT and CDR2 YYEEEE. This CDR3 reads CASSPGTSTGELFF. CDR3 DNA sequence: TGTGCCAGCAGCCCCGGGACCTCGACCGGGGAGCTGTTTTTT.

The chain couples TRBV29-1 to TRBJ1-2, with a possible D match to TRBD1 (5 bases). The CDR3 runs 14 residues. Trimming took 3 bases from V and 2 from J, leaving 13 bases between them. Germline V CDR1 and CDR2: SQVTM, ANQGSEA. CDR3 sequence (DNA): TGCAGCGTTGAGTGGGCCAGGGCAAACTATGGCTACACCTTC. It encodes CSVEWARANYGYTF.

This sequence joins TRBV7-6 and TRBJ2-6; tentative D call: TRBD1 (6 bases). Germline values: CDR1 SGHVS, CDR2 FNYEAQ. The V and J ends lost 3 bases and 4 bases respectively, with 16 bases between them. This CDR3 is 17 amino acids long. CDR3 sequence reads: CASSFSSTGIGANVLTF. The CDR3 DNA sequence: TGTGCCAGCAGCTTTAGCTCTACAGGGATCGGGGCCAACGTCCTGACTTTC.

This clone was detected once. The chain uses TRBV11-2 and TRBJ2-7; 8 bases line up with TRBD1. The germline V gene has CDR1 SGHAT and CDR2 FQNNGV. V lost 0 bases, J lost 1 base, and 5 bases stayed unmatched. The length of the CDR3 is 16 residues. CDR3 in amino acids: CASSLDTWTGSYEQYF. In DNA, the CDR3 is TGTGCCAGCAGCTTAGACACTTGGACAGGGTCCTACGAGCAGTACTTC.

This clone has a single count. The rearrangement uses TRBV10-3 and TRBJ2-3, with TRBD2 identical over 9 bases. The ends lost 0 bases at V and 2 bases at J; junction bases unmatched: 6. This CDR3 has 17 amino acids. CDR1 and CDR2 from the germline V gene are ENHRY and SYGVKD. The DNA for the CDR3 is TGTGCCATCAGTGAGTCGACCCTAGCGGGATTCACAGATACGCAGTATTTT. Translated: CAISESTLAGFTDTQYF.

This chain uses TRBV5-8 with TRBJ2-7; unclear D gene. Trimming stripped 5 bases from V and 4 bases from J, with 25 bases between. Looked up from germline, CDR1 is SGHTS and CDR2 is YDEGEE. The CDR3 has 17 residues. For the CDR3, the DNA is TGTGCCAGCAGGGTCGGCCAGGAATATTTACCCTGGTACGAGCAGTACTTC. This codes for CASRVGQEYLPWYEQYF.

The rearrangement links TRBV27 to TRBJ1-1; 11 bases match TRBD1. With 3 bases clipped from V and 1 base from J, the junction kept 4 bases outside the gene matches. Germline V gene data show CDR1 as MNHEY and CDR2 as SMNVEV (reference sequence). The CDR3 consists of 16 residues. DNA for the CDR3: TGTGCCAGCAGTTTCATAGGGACAGGGGGGAACACTGAAGCTTTCTTT. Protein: CASSFIGTGGNTEAFF.

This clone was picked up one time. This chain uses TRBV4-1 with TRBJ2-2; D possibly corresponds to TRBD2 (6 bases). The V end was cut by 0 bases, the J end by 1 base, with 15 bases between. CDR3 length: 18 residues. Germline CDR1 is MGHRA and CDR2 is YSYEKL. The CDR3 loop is CASSQDLGGGLNTGELFF. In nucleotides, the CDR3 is TGCGCCAGCAGCCAAGATCTTGGGGGAGGTTTGAACACCGGGGAGCTGTTTTTT.

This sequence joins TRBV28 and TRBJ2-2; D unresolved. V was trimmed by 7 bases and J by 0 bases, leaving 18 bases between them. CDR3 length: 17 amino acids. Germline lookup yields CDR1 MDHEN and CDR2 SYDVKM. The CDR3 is CASTHSPTDANTGELFF. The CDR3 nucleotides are TGTGCCAGCACCCACTCCCCGACGGACGCGAACACCGGGGAGCTGTTTTTT.

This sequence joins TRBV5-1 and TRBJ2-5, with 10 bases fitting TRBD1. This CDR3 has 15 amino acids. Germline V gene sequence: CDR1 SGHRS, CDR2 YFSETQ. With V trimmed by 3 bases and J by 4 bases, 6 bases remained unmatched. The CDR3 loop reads CASSYRDRGRETQYF. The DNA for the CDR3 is TGCGCCAGCAGCTACCGGGACAGGGGTAGAGAGACCCAGTACTTC.

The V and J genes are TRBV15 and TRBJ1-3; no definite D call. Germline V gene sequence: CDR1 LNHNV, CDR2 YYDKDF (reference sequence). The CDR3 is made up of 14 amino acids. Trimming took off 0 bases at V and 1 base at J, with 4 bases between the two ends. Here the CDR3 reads CATSRERSGNTIYF. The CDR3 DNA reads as TGTGCCACCAGCAGAGAGAGATCTGGAAACACCATATATTTT.

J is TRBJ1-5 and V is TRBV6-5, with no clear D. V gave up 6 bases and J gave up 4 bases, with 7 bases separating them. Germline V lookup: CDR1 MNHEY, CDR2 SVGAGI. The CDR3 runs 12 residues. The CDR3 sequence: CASRVGNQPQHF. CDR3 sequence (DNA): TGTGCCAGCAGGGTCGGGAATCAGCCCCAGCATTTT.

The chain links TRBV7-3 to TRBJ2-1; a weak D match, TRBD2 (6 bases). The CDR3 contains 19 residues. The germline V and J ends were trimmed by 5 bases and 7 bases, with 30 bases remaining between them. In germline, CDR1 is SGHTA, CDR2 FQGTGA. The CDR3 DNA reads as TGTGCCAGCAGCATTCATGGGCCCGTCACGGGCCCGGCGGGGAATGAGCAGTTCTTC. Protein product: CASSIHGPVTGPAGNEQFF.

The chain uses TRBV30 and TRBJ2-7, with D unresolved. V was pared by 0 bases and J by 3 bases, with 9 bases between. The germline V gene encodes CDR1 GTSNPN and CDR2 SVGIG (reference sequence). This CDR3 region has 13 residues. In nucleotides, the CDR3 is TGTGCCTGGAGTGTCGCCCAAATCTACGAGCAGTACTTC. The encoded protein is CAWSVAQIYEQYF.

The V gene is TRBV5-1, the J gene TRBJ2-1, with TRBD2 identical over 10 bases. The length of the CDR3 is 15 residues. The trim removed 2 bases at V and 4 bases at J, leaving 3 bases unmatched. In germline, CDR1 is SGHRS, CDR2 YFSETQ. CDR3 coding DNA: TGCGCCAGCAGCTTTACTAGCGGGGATTACAATGAGCAGTTCTTC. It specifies CASSFTSGDYNEQFF.

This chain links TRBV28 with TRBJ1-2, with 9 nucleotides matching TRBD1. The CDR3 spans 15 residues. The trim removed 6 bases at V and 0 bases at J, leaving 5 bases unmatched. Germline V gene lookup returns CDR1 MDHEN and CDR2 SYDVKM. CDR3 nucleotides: TGTGCCAGCAGACCAACAGGGGGCGCTAACTATGGCTACACCTTC. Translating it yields CASRPTGGANYGYTF.

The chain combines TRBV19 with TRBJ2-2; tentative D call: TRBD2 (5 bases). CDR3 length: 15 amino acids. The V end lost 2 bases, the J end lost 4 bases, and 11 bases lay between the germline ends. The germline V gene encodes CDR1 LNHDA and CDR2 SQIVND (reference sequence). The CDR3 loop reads CASSITGSGTGELFF. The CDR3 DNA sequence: TGTGCCAGTAGTATAACGGGGTCGGGCACCGGGGAGCTGTTTTTT.

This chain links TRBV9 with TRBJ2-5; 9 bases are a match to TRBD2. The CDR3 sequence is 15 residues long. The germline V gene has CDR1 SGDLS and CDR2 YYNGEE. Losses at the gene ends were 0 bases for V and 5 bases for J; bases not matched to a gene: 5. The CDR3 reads CASSVEGSGSETQYF. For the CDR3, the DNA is TGTGCCAGCAGCGTAGAGGGTAGCGGGAGTGAGACCCAGTACTTC. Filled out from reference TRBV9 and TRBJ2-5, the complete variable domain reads DSGVTQTPKHLITATGQRVTLRCSPRSGDLSVYWYQQSLDQGLQFLIQYYNGEERAKGNILERFSAQQFPDLHSELNLSSLELGDSALYFCASSVEGSGSETQYFGPGTRLLVL.

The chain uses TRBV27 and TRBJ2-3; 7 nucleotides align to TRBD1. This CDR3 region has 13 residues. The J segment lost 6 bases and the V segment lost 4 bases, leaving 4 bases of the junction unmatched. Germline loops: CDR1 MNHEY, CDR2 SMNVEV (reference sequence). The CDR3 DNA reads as TGTGCCAGCAGTTCTCAGACAGGGGATACGCAGTATTTT. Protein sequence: CASSSQTGDTQYF.

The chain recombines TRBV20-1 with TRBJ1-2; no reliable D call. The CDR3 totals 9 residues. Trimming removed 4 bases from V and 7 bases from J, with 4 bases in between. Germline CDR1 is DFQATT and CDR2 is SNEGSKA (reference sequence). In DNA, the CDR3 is TGCAGTGCTATGCGTGGCTACACCTTC. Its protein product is CSAMRGYTF.

The CDR3 sequence: CASSPLQSGNIQYF. CDR3 coding DNA: TGTGCCAGCAGCCCACTACAGAGCGGAAACATTCAGTACTTC. The chain uses TRBV9 and TRBJ2-4; tentative D call: TRBD2 (5 bases). This CDR3 has 14 residues. Germline V gene data show CDR1 as SGDLS and CDR2 as YYNGEE. Trimming left V 4 bases short and J 6 bases short, with 14 bases between.

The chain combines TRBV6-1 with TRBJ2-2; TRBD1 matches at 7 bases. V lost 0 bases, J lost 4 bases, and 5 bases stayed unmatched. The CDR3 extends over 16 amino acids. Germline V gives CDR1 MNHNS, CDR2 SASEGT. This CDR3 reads CASSEAIRGSTGELFF. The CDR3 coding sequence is TGTGCCAGCAGTGAAGCTATCAGGGGGAGCACCGGGGAGCTGTTTTTT.

CDR3 nucleotide sequence: TGTGCCTGGAGTGACAGGGTGTTCTCACCCCTCCACTTT. This sequence encodes CAWSDRVFSPLHF. The genes are TRBV30 and TRBJ1-6, with D tentatively TRBD1 (6 bases). Germline CDR1 is GTSNPN and CDR2 is SVGIG (reference sequence). CDR3 length: 13 residues. The V and J ends lost 1 base and 10 bases respectively, with 11 bases between them. Full variable domain (remainder filled in from reference TRBV30 and TRBJ1-6): SQTIHQWPATLVQPVGSPLSLECTVEGTSNPNLYWYRQAAGRGLQLLFYSVGIGQISSEVPQNLSASRPQDRQFILSSKKLLLSDSGFYLCAWSDRVFSPLHFGNGTRLTVT.

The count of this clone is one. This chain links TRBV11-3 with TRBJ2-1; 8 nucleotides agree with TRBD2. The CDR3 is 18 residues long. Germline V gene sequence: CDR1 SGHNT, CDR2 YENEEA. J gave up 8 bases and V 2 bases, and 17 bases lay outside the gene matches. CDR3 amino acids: CASSLRPLGSGIGHEQFF. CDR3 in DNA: TGTGCCAGCAGCTTAAGGCCCCTGGGTAGCGGGATAGGTCATGAGCAGTTCTTC.